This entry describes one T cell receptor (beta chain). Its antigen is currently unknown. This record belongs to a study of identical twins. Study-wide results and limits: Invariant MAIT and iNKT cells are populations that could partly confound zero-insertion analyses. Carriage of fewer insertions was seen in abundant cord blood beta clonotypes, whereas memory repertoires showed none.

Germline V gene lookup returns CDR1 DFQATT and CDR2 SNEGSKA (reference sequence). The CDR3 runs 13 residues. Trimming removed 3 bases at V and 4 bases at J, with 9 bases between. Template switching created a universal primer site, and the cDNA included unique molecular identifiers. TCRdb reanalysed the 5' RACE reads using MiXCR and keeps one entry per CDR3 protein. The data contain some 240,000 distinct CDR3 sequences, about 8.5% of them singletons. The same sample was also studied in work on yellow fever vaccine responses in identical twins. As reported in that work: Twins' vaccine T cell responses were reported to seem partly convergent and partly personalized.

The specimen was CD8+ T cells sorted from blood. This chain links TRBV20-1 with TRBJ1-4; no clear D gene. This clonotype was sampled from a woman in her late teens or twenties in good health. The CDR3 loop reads CSASGGNNEKLFF. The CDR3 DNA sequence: TGCAGTGCTAGCGGTGGCAATAATGAAAAACTGTTTTTT.